These 3 T cell receptor beta chains originate from one sample sequenced in a study of blood T cell repertoires in COVID-19. Assay used: immunoSEQ multiplex PCR; TCRdb lists only in-frame clones, some missing. This sample has a few hundred thousand clones, with 80% to 90% found just once. The sample was PBMCs or T cells enriched from blood (not recorded which). The receptor set was obtained from a woman younger than 45 who had recovered from COVID-19.

This rearrangement joins TRBV29-1 to TRBJ1-1; TRBD1 is a possible D gene (5 bases). Germline CDR1 and CDR2: SQVTM and ANQGSEA. This CDR3 region has 13 residues. The ends were cut back, 6 bases at V and 0 bases at J, with 11 bases in the middle. The CDR3 DNA sequence: TGCAGCGTAGCCGACAGCCTGAACACTGAAGCTTTCTTT. Its translation: CSVADSLNTEAFF.

The rearrangement links TRBV25-1 to TRBJ1-5, with 9 positions matching TRBD1. Germline V gene sequence: CDR1 MGHDK, CDR2 SYGVNS. The CDR3 runs to 16 residues. V shed 4 bases, J shed 0 bases, and the junction held 4 bases outside the gene matches. CDR3 sequence (DNA): TGTGCCAGCAGTGCGGGACAGGGATATAGCAATCAGCCCCAGCATTTT. Protein sequence: CASSAGQGYSNQPQHF.

This clone was detected once. One end of the junction varies from germline; a read error may be responsible. This chain's CDR3 is CASSQAARGNYGYTF. For the CDR3, the DNA is TGTGCCAGCAGTCAAGCCGCTAGGGGAAACTATGGCTACACCTTC. The chain recombines TRBV6-1 with TRBJ1-2; a possible D gene is TRBD1 (5 bases). This CDR3 comprises 15 residues. In germline, CDR1 is MNHNS, CDR2 SASEGT.